The T cell receptor beta chain described here comes from a study of T cells after yellow fever vaccination. The CDR3 sequence is 15 residues long. The germline gives CDR1 SEHNR, CDR2 FQNEAQ (reference sequence). V was shortened by 2 bases and J by 6 bases, with 11 bases between the two germline ends. TCRdb itself ran the 5' RACE reads through MiXCR, one entry per CDR3 protein. The data show more than 300,000 distinct CDR3 sequences, around 11% seen once. Findings and caveats of the study: Abundant clonotypes from the bulk population could get into FACS-sorted repertoires as contaminants.

Worth noting for this clonotype: Its matching antigen is unknown.

This clonotype was obtained from a man aged 18 to 29 who received the YFV17D yellow fever vaccine. This chain joins TRBV7-9 and TRBJ1-6; tentatively, D is TRBD1 (5 bases). This sample comprised CD4+ T cells sorted from PBMCs, obtained 45 days after the yellow fever booster vaccination. The CDR3 loop reads CASSLRGDPNSPLHF. CDR3 DNA: TGTGCCAGCAGCTTACGGGGGGACCCTAATTCACCCCTCCACTTT.